The 2 T cell receptor beta chains in this list originate from one sample, sequenced in a study of blood T cell repertoires in COVID-19. TCRdb keeps only in-frame clones here, not all; method: immunoSEQ multiplex PCR. This sample has more than 200,000 clones; roughly nine tenths occur once, and the top ten carry roughly 1.7%. Sequenced sample: peripheral blood. These receptors were taken from a man in his 70s with acute or convalescent COVID-19.

V is TRBV5-1 and J is TRBJ2-2, with 8 bases identical to TRBD1. V lost 7 bases, J lost 7 bases, and 9 bases stayed unmatched. The CDR3 runs 14 residues. Germline values: CDR1 SGHRS, CDR2 YFSETQ. The CDR3 coding sequence is TGCGCCAGCCAGGGACAGGCGTACAGCGGGGAGCTGTTTTTT. Residues: CASQGQAYSGELFF.

The chain links TRBV4-2 to TRBJ2-3, with D possibly TRBD1 on 5 matching bases. This CDR3 region has 15 residues. V dropped 0 bases and J dropped 4 bases, with 11 bases sitting between them. The germline V gene has CDR1 LGHNA and CDR2 YNFKEQ. CDR3: CASSQDPVGADTQYF. CDR3 nucleotide sequence: TGTGCCAGCAGCCAAGACCCGGTAGGGGCAGATACGCAGTATTTT.